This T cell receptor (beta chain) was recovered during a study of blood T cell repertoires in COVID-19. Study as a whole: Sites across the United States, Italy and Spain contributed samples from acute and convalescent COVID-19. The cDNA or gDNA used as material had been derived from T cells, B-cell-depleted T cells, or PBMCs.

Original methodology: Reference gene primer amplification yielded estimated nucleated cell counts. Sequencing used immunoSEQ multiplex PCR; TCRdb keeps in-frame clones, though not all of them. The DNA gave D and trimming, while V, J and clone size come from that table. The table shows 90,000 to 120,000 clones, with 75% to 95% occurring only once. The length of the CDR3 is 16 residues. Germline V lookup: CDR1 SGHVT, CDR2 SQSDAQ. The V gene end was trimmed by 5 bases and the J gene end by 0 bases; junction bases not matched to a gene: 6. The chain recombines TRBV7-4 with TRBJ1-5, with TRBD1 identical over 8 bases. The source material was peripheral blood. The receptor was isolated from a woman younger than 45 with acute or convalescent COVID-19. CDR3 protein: CASSPTDRVSNQPQHF. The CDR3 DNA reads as TGTGCCAGCAGCCCCACGGACAGGGTTAGCAATCAGCCCCAGCATTTT.